The 15 T cell receptor beta chains below come from one sample, sequenced in a study of CD8 T cells in acute hepatitis C reinfection. TCRdb's table, derived via immunoSEQ multiplex PCR, lists solely in-frame clones and lacks some. The sample includes 2,500 or so clones, about 70% seen only once; the top ten take roughly a tenth. Time point noted: at least 347 days after estimated infection, following spontaneous clearance. The hepatitis C virus-specific receptor repertoire was characterized directly ex vivo, with no prior expansion in culture. Study-level findings and limits: TRBV04 and TRBV06 were preferentially used in all groups, not explained by naive pool overrepresentation.

The sample consisted of HCV NS3-1073 tetramer-sorted CD8+ T cells from PBMCs, taken at follow-up. The receptors stem from a middle-aged man who spontaneously cleared hepatitis C infection.

CDR3 region: CASRRGTQPWGEKLFF. The CDR3 nucleotides are TGTGCCAGCAGGAGAGGGACGCAACCGTGGGGTGAAAAACTGTTTTTT. The rearrangement uses TRBV25-1 and TRBJ1-4; perhaps TRBD1 as D (5 bases). With 6 bases removed from V and 7 bases from J, the gap between germline ends came to 21 bases. This CDR3 is 16 amino acids long. Germline CDR1 reads MGHDK; CDR2 reads SYGVNS.

Regarding this clone: One end of the junction fails to match germline, which may point to a read error. The J gene is TRBJ1-4, the V gene TRBV30; TRBD1 might be the D (5 bases). The CDR3 extends over 13 amino acids. Per germline, CDR1 GTSNPN and CDR2 SVGIG (reference sequence). The CDR3 loop is CAWSVRGNEKLVF. Written as DNA, the CDR3 is TGTGCCTGGAGTGTACGGGGGAATGAAAAACTGGTTTTT. Looking up the rest from reference TRBV30 and TRBJ1-4 gives the full variable domain: SQTIHQWPATLVQPVGSPLSLECTVEGTSNPNLYWYRQAAGRGLQLLFYSVGIGQISSEVPQNLSASRPQDRQFILSSKKLLLSDSGFYLCAWSVRGNEKLVFGSGTQLSVL.

The rearrangement uses TRBV7-8 and TRBJ1-3; D is uncertain. V was pared by 5 bases and J by 0 bases, with 5 bases between. Germline CDR1 reads SGHVS; CDR2 reads FQNEAQ. CDR3 size: 13 residues. CDR3 residues: CASSLSSGNTIYF. Here the CDR3 DNA reads TGTGCCAGCAGCCTGAGCTCTGGAAACACCATATATTTT.

The count of this clone is one. At one end, the junction sequence differs from germline, possibly due to a read error. The genes are TRBV29-1 and TRBJ2-5; unclear D gene. CDR3 length equals 13 residues. CDR1 is SQVTM, CDR2 ANQGSEA, per germline. The CDR3 DNA reads TGCAGCGTTGAAGCAGCAATACAAGAGGCCCAGTACTTC. Translated, it gives CSVEAAIQEAQYF.

This clone was seen once. The rearrangement uses TRBV21-1 and TRBJ1-1. TRBV21-1 represents a pseudogene. CDR3 length equals 16 residues. The CDR3 is CASSRVYYTIRTEAFF. The CDR3 nucleotides are TGTGCCAGCAGTCGAGTCTACTACACAATTCGCACTGAAGCTTTCTTT.

This clone has only a few counts. The chain uses TRBV2 and TRBJ1-2; no reliable D call. The CDR3 has 14 amino acids. Trimming cost V 4 bases and J 5 bases, with 14 bases left between them. Germline lookup yields CDR1 SNHLY and CDR2 FYNNEI. CDR3 bases: TGTGCCAGCAGTGCAGTAATTCGCCAATATGGCTACACCTTC. As protein: CASSAVIRQYGYTF.

CDR3 amino acids: CASSPGASYEQYF. In nucleotides, the CDR3 is TGTGCCAGTAGTCCAGGAGCCTCCTACGAGCAGTACTTC. The chain is built from TRBV19 and TRBJ2-7, with no clear D. The germline V and J ends were trimmed by 5 bases and 0 bases, with 8 bases remaining between them. CDR1 LNHDA and CDR2 SQIVND come from the germline V gene (reference sequence). The CDR3 is 13 amino acids.

The genes are TRBV2 and TRBJ2-3, with 16 bases matching TRBD2. Germline V gives CDR1 SNHLY, CDR2 FYNNEI. V lost 2 bases to trimming and J lost 4 bases; unmatched junction nucleotides: 9. CDR3 length equals 19 residues. CDR3 in DNA: TGTGCCAGCAGTGAACCCGGGACAGGGACTAGCGGGAGGGCAGATACGCAGTATTTT. As protein: CASSEPGTGTSGRADTQYF.

The CDR3 bases are TGTGCCAGCAGCTTAGGCGTCCCCGGCGGGAGAGGCTACAATGAGCAGTTCTTC. This codes for CASSLGVPGGRGYNEQFF. This chain connects TRBV7-8 to TRBJ2-1; 7 nucleotides line up with TRBD2. The CDR3 totals 18 residues. The germline V gene encodes CDR1 SGHVS and CDR2 FQNEAQ. Germline trimming cut 1 base from V and 3 bases from J; bases unmatched to any gene: 12. Full variable domain (rest looked up from reference TRBV7-8 and TRBJ2-1): GAGVSQSPRYKVAKRGQDVALRCDPISGHVSLFWYQQALGQGPEFLTYFQNEAQLDKSGLPSDRFFAERPEGSVSTLKIQRTQQEDSAVYLCASSLGVPGGRGYNEQFFGPGTRLTVL.

The chain joins TRBV5-4 to TRBJ2-1, with 8 bases lining up with TRBD2. The V gene end was trimmed by 3 bases and the J gene end by 8 bases; junction bases not matched to a gene: 13. The germline CDR1 and CDR2 sequences are SGHNT and YYREEE (reference sequence). This CDR3 region has 16 residues. Here the CDR3 DNA reads TGTGCCAGCAGCTCGGGGGGGGCGGGAGTAGCCTATGAGCAGTTCTTC. This codes for CASSSGGAGVAYEQFF.

The chain recombines TRBV11-2 with TRBJ2-5; no clear D. Trimming stripped 3 bases from V and 4 bases from J, with 6 bases between. CDR1 is SGHAT, CDR2 FQNNGV, per germline. This CDR3 contains 12 residues. CDR3 in amino acids: CASSFDRETQYF. The CDR3 bases are TGTGCCAGCAGCTTCGATCGAGAGACCCAGTACTTC.

Regarding this clone: At one end the junction does not follow the germline gene, possibly because of a read error. Other DNA sequences within the sample encode an identical CDR3. V usage is TRBV4-3 and J usage is TRBJ2-7; 15 nucleotides match TRBD2. This CDR3 is 18 amino acids long. The germline V gene has CDR1 LGHNA and CDR2 YSLEER. The CDR3 DNA sequence: TGCGCCAGCAGCCAAGAGCCAGGACTAGCGGGAGGGTCCTACGAGCAGTATTTC. It translates to CASSQEPGLAGGSYEQYF.

The chain has TRBV19 and TRBJ2-1; the match to TRBD1 covers 9 bases. Germline CDR1 is LNHDA and CDR2 is SQIVND (reference sequence). The CDR3 sequence is 15 residues long. The ends lost 3 bases at V and 2 bases at J; junction bases unmatched: 2. The CDR3 sequence: CASSMTGGAYNEQFF. For the CDR3, the DNA is TGTGCCAGTAGTATGACAGGGGGGGCCTACAATGAGCAGTTCTTC.

The gene calls are TRBV27 and TRBJ2-2, with D possibly being TRBD1 (8 bases). The CDR3 has 14 residues. Per the germline V gene, CDR1 is MNHEY and CDR2 is SMNVEV (reference sequence). V gave up 6 bases and J gave up 6 bases, with 14 bases separating them. CDR3 loop: CASSPTGGAGELFF. Here the CDR3 DNA reads TGTGCCAGCAGCCCCACAGGGGGGGCCGGGGAGCTGTTTTTT.

The CDR3 spells CASSGQVANYGYTF. The CDR3 nucleotides are TGTGCCAGCAGTGGACAGGTAGCTAACTATGGCTACACCTTC. The chain carries TRBV2 and TRBJ1-2; D might be TRBD1 (6 bases). This CDR3 is 14 amino acids long. The germline gives CDR1 SNHLY, CDR2 FYNNEI. V lost 4 bases, J lost 0 bases, and 9 bases lay in between.